Listed below are T cell receptor beta chains from one sample, sequenced in a study of CD8 T cells in Susac syndrome. TCRdb reprocessed the immunoSEQ multiplex PCR reads via MiXCR and lists one record per CDR3 protein. The repertoire includes 150,000 to 200,000 distinct CDR3 sequences, roughly 95% of them detected once, and about 0.09% sits in the top ten. Sequenced: CD4+ T cells from PBMCs. These receptors all stem from a human donor with multiple sclerosis. Each CDR3 is given with its conserved first and last residue. The order of the fields is clone size, V gene, J gene, D gene, CDR3 DNA, CDR3 protein. D genes are given only for firm matches. Not all rows give a size; the values are once, few, many and, for expanded clones, a class.

once	TRBV10-3	TRBJ2-1	TRBD2	TGTGCCATCAGTGAGTCGAGCGGGGGATCCTACAATGAGCAGTTCTTC	CAISESSGGSYNEQFF
once	TRBV4-1	TRBJ1-5	-	TGCGCCAGCAGCCAAGGCATCCAGGGAAATCAGCCCCAGCATTTT	CASSQGIQGNQPQHF
-	TRBV11-2	TRBJ2-1	TRBD1	TGTGCCAGCAGAGTCCCGGGACAGGGTTCTAATGAGCAGTTCTTC	CASRVPGQGSNEQFF
-	TRBV25-1	TRBJ1-1	TRBD1	TGTGCCAGAGAACGGCAGGGGGTGAGGAACACTGAAGCTTTCTTT	CARERQGVRNTEAFF
-	TRBV23-1	TRBJ2-1	-	TGCGCCAGCAGTCAATCCGGTGGTAGGGGGACGATAAATGAGCAGTTCTTC	CASSQSGGRGTINEQFF
-	TRBV25-1	TRBJ2-6	TRBD1	TGTGCCAGCAGACCCGACCCGGGACAGGCCCTCCCCAACTCTGGGGCCAACGTCCTGACTTTC	CASRPDPGQALPNSGANVLTF
-	TRBV15	TRBJ1-4	-	TGTGCCACCAGCCGCGAACGAACGGCCTATGAAAAACTGTTTTTT	CATSRERTAYEKLFF
-	TRBV3-1	TRBJ2-5	-	TGTGCCAGCAGCCAAGAGGAGGAGACCCAGTACTTC	CASSQEEETQYF
-	TRBV10-3	TRBJ2-2	-	TGTGCCATCAGTGACCGGGACGGGAAGAACACCGGGGAGCTGTTTTTT	CAISDRDGKNTGELFF
-	TRBV14	TRBJ2-2	-	TGTGCCAGCAGCCCCGGGAGAAACACCGGGGAGCTGTTTTTT	CASSPGRNTGELFF
-	TRBV27	TRBJ1-2	-	TGTGCCAGCAGTTTCCGGGGGGCAGGCTATGGCTACACCTTC	CASSFRGAGYGYTF